One sample yielded the 13 T cell receptor beta chains listed below, sequenced in a study of T cells in tuberculosis. The table came from immunoSEQ multiplex PCR; TCRdb's copy has only in-frame clones and leaves some out. The table shows 30,000 to 35,000 clones, with about nine tenths occurring only once. The specimen sequenced was PBMCs. The receptors were sampled from a donor under 30 with latent tuberculosis or without tuberculosis infection.

The chain links TRBV14 to TRBJ2-1; 7 nucleotides align to TRBD1. Germline CDR1 and CDR2: SGHDN and FVKESK. V lost 4 bases to trimming and J lost 4 bases; unmatched junction nucleotides: 10. This CDR3 has 16 residues. This chain's CDR3 is CASSPPWDSFYNEQFF. CDR3 DNA: TGTGCCAGCAGCCCTCCATGGGACAGCTTTTACAATGAGCAGTTCTTC. The full variable domain, completed using reference TRBV14 and TRBJ2-1, is EAGVTQFPSHSVIEKGQTVTLRCDPISGHDNLYWYRRVMGKEIKFLLHFVKESKQDESGMPNNRFLAERTGGTYSTLKVQPAELEDSGVYFCASSPPWDSFYNEQFFGPGTRLTVL.

The sample holds one count of this clone. The chain carries TRBV5-1 and TRBJ2-3; possibly TRBD2 for D (7 bases). This CDR3 is 16 amino acids long. With 4 bases removed from V and 3 bases from J, the gap between germline ends came to 18 bases. Germline V CDR1 and CDR2: SGHRS, YFSETQ. The CDR3 DNA is TGCGCCAGCAGCCTCGCTACAGGGAGGGATACAGATACGCAGTATTTT. It codes for CASSLATGRDTDTQYF. Together with reference TRBV5-1 and TRBJ2-3, the CDR3 gives the full variable domain: KAGVTQTPRYLIKTRGQQVTLSCSPISGHRSVSWYQQTPGQGLQFLFEYFSETQRNKGNFPGRFSGRQFSNSRSEMNVSTLELGDSALYLCASSLATGRDTDTQYFGPGTRLTVL.

The chain recombines TRBV2 with TRBJ2-7; maybe TRBD2 (6 bases). The V gene lost 9 bases and the J gene lost 9 bases, with 24 bases spanning the gap. This CDR3 has 14 residues. Germline CDR1 and CDR2: SNHLY and FYNNEI. The chain's CDR3 is CARELASREDGQYF. The CDR3 region has the DNA TGTGCCAGGGAACTAGCCTCGAGGGAAGATGGGCAGTACTTC.

This chain links TRBV19 with TRBJ2-4; D remains unclear. CDR3 length equals 14 residues. Germline V gives CDR1 LNHDA, CDR2 SQIVND (reference sequence). Trimming cost V 6 bases and J 0 bases, with 9 bases left between them. The CDR3 region is CASSLFLAKNIQYF. For the CDR3, the DNA is TGTGCCAGTAGCTTATTCCTAGCCAAAAACATTCAGTACTTC. Combining the CDR3 with reference TRBV19 and TRBJ2-4 gives the whole variable domain DGGITQSPKYLFRKEGQNVTLSCEQNLNHDAMYWYRQDPGQGLRLIYYSQIVNDFQKGDIAEGYSVSREKKESFPLTVTSAQKNPTAFYLCASSLFLAKNIQYFGAGTRLSVL.

This clone came up once. The chain carries TRBV30 and TRBJ2-3; 13 bases are shared with TRBD2. CDR3 size: 14 residues. Germline V gives CDR1 GTSNPN, CDR2 SVGIG (reference sequence). V shed 4 bases, J shed 8 bases, and the junction held 6 bases outside the gene matches. DNA of the CDR3: TGTGCCTGGACCGGGACTAGCGGGATTGTTACGCAGTATTTT. As protein: CAWTGTSGIVTQYF.

This clone was found once. The chain has TRBV7-9 and TRBJ2-7; the match to TRBD1 covers 9 bases. The J segment lost 0 bases and the V segment lost 5 bases, leaving 5 bases of the junction unmatched. The CDR3 is 15 amino acids. CDR1 and CDR2 (germline): SEHNR, FQNEAQ (reference sequence). CDR3 nucleotide sequence: TGTGCCAGCAGCAGTGGGACAGGGAGCTCCTACGAGCAGTACTTC. Protein: CASSSGTGSSYEQYF.

This chain joins TRBV11-2 and TRBJ1-6; 7 nucleotides match TRBD1. The CDR3 length is 15 residues. Germline CDR1 SGHAT, CDR2 FQNNGV. V shed 1 base and J 7 bases; nucleotides not matched to a gene: 4. The CDR3 spells CASSLGRGQNSPLHF. CDR3 sequence (DNA): TGTGCCAGCAGCTTAGGTCGGGGACAGAATTCACCCCTCCACTTT.

The rearrangement uses TRBV5-6 and TRBJ1-2, with a weak D call TRBD1 (6 bases). The germline V gene has CDR1 SGHDT and CDR2 YYEEEE. V lost 0 bases and J 6 bases, leaving 12 bases between the germline ends. The CDR3 runs to 14 residues. As DNA, the CDR3 is TGTGCCAGCAGCTTGGGACAGGCTTTAAATGGCTACACCTTC. It is translated as CASSLGQALNGYTF.

The CDR3 region has the DNA TGTGCCAGCACCGTGCTGTCGGGTCAGCCCCAGCATTTT. This sequence encodes CASTVLSGQPQHF. This rearrangement joins TRBV6-6 to TRBJ1-5; D is undetermined. The CDR3 is 13 amino acids. Germline assignment: CDR1 MNHNY and CDR2 SVGAGI (reference sequence). Trimming left V 7 bases short and J 6 bases short, with 13 bases between.

The V gene is TRBV5-1, the J gene TRBJ2-3; TRBD2 matches at 8 bases. In germline, CDR1 is SGHRS, CDR2 YFSETQ. The junction had 3 bases not matched to a gene; V was cut back by 5 bases and J by 1 base. The length of the CDR3 is 14 residues. The CDR3 bases are TGCGCCAGCAGTGTGCGGGGGGGCACAGATACGCAGTATTTT. This translates into CASSVRGGTDTQYF.

This chain links TRBV2 with TRBJ2-2; 11 bases are shared with TRBD1. V gave up 3 bases and J gave up 4 bases; unmatched junction bases: 4. The CDR3 runs to 16 residues. Germline CDR1 reads SNHLY; CDR2 reads FYNNEI. CDR3 amino acids: CASSDRDRGGTGELFF. The CDR3 coding sequence is TGTGCCAGCAGTGACCGGGACAGGGGGGGCACCGGGGAGCTGTTTTTT.

V is TRBV4-3 and J is TRBJ2-2; the D gene is possibly TRBD2 (6 bases). Trimming took off 3 bases at V and 7 bases at J, with 9 bases between the two ends. Per the germline V gene, CDR1 is LGHNA and CDR2 is YSLEER. This CDR3 is built from 13 residues. This CDR3 is CASSHRLGGELFF. In DNA form, the CDR3 reads TGCGCCAGCAGCCACCGACTAGGCGGGGAGCTGTTTTTT.

This clone was seen a handful of times. The chain has TRBV6-5 and TRBJ2-1; no definite D call. CDR1 and CDR2 from the germline V gene are MNHEY and SVGAGI. This CDR3 has 15 amino acids. With 2 bases removed from V and 0 bases from J, the gap between germline ends came to 8 bases. CDR3 residues: CASSYILDSYNEQFF. CDR3 nucleotide sequence: TGTGCCAGCAGTTACATCCTAGACTCCTACAATGAGCAGTTCTTC.